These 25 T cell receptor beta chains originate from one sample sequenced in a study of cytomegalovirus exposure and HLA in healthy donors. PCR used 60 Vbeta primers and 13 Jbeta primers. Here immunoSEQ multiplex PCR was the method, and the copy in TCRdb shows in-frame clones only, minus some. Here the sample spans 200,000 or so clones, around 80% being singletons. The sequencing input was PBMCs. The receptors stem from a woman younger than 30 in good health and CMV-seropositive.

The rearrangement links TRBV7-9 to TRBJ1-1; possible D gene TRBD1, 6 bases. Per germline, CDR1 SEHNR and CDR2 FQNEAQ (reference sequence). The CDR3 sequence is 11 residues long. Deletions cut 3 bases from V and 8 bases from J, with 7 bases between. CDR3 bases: TGTGCCAGCAGCTTGGGGACAGAAGCTTTCTTT. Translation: CASSLGTEAFF. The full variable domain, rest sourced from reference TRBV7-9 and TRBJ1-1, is DTGVSQNPRHKITKRGQNVTFRCDPISEHNRLYWYRQTLGQGPEFLTYFQNEAQLEKSRLLSDRFSAERPKGSFSTLEIQRTEQGDSAMYLCASSLGTEAFFGQGTRLTVV.

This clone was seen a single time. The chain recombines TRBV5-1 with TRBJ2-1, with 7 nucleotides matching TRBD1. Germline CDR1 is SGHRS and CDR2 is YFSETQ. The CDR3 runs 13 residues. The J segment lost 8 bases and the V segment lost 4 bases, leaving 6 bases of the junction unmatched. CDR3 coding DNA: TGCGCCAGCAGCGACAGGGTGGTGGATGAGCAGTTCTTC. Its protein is CASSDRVVDEQFF. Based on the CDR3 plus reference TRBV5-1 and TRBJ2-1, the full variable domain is KAGVTQTPRYLIKTRGQQVTLSCSPISGHRSVSWYQQTPGQGLQFLFEYFSETQRNKGNFPGRFSGRQFSNSRSEMNVSTLELGDSALYLCASSDRVVDEQFFGPGTRLTVL.

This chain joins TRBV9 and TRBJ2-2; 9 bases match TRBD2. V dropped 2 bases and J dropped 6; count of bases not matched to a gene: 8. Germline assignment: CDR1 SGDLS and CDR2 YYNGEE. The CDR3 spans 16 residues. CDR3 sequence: CASSVTSSGEAGELFF. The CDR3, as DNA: TGTGCCAGCAGCGTGACCTCTAGCGGGGAGGCCGGGGAGCTGTTTTTT.

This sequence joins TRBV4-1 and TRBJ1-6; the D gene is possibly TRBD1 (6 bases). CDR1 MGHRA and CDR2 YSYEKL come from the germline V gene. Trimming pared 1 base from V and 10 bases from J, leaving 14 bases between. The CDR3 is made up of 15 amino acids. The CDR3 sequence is CASSQGGGGDSPLHF. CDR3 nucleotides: TGCGCCAGCAGCCAAGGAGGAGGGGGGGACTCACCCCTCCACTTT.

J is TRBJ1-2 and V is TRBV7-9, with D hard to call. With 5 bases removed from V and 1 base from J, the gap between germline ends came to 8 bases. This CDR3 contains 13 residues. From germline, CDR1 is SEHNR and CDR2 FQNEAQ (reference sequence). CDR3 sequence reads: CASSPRINYGYTF. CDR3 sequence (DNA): TGTGCCAGCAGCCCCAGAATTAACTATGGCTACACCTTC.

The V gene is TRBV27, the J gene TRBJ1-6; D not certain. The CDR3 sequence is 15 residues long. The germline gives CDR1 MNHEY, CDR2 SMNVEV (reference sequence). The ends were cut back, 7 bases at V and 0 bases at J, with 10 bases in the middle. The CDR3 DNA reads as TGTGCCAGCAAGCCGCTTAGCTCCTATAATTCACCCCTCCACTTT. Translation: CASKPLSSYNSPLHF.

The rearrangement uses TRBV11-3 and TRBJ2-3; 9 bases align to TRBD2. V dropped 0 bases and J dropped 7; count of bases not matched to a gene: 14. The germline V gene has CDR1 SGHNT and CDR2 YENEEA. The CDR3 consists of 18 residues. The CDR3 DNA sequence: TGTGCCAGCAGCTTAGAGGGTGGAGTAAGCGGGGGGAGGAATACGCAGTATTTT. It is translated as CASSLEGGVSGGRNTQYF.

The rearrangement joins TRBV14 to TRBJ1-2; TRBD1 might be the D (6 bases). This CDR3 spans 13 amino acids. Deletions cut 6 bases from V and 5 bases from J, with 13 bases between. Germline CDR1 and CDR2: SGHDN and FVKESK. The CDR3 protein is CASSPDSKYGYTF. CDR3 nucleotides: TGTGCCAGCAGTCCGGACAGCAAGTATGGCTACACCTTC.

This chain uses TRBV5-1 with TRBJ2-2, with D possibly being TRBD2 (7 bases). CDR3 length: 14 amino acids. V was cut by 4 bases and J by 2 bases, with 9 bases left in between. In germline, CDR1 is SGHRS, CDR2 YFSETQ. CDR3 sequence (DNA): TGCGCCAGCAGCGGGGGGGCAAACACCGGGGAGCTGTTTTTT. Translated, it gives CASSGGANTGELFF. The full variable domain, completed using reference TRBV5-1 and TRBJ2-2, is KAGVTQTPRYLIKTRGQQVTLSCSPISGHRSVSWYQQTPGQGLQFLFEYFSETQRNKGNFPGRFSGRQFSNSRSEMNVSTLELGDSALYLCASSGGANTGELFFGEGSRLTVL.

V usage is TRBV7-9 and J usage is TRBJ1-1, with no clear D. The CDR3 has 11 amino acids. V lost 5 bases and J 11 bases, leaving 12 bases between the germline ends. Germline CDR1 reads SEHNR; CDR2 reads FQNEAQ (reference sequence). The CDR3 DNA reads TGTGCCAGCAGCCAAATACGAGGGGCTTTCTTT. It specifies CASSQIRGAFF.

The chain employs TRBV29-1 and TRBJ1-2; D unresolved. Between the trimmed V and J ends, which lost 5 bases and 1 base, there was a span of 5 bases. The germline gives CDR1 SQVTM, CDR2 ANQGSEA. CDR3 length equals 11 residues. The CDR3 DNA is TGCAGCGTTTACGGTAACTATGGCTACACCTTC. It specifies CSVYGNYGYTF. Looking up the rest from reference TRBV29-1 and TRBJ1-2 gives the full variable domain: SAVISQKPSRDICQRGTSLTIQCQVDSQVTMMFWYRQQPGQSLTLIATANQGSEATYESGFVIDKFPISRPNLTFSTLTVSNMSPEDSSIYLCSVYGNYGYTFGSGTRLTVV.

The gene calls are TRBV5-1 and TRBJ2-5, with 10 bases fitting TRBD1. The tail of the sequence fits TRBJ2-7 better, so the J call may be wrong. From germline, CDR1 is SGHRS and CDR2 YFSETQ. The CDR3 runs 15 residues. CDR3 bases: TGCGCCAGCAGCTCGGGACAGGGGAACTCCTACGAGCAGTACTTC. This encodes CASSSGQGNSYEQYF.

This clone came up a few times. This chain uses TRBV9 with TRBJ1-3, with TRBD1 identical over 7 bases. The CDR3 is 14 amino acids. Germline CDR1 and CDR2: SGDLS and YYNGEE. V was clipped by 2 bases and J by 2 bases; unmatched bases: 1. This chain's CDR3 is CASSVQGAGNTIYF. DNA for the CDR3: TGTGCCAGCAGCGTGCAGGGGGCTGGAAACACCATATATTTT.

The CDR3 protein is CASSRWGGKITGELFF. The DNA of the CDR3 is TGCGCCAGCAGCCGCTGGGGAGGAAAGATTACCGGGGAGCTGTTTTTT. The V call is TRBV4-3, the J call TRBJ2-2; D may be TRBD2 (6 bases). The CDR3 runs to 16 residues. Germline CDR1 is LGHNA and CDR2 is YSLEER. Deletions cut 4 bases from V and 5 bases from J, with 17 bases between.

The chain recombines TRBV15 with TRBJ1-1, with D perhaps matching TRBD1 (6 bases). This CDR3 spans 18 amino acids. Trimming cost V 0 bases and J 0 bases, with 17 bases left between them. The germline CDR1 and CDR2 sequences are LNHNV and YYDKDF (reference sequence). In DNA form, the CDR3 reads TGTGCCACCAGCAGAGAATGGGAGTGGGGGGGCATGAACACTGAAGCTTTCTTT. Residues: CATSREWEWGGMNTEAFF.

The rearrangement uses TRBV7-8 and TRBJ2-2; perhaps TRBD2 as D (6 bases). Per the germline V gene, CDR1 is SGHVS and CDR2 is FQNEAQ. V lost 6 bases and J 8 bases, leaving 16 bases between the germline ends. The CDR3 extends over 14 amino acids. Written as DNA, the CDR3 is TGTGCCAGCAGATTTCCGGGAGTTGGTGGGGAGCTGTTTTTT. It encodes CASRFPGVGGELFF.

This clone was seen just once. The CDR3: CASRLGSEWRGPLQETQYF. Written as DNA, the CDR3 is TGTGCAAGTCGCTTAGGAAGCGAGTGGCGGGGGCCGCTCCAAGAGACCCAGTACTTC. The genes are TRBV12-2 and TRBJ2-5; the table's D call TRBD2 went unverified against the DNA. TRBV12-2 represents a pseudogene. The CDR3 consists of 19 residues.

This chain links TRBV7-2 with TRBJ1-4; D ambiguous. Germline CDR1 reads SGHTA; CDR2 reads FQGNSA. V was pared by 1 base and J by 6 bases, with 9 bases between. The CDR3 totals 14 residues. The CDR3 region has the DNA TGTGCCAGCAGCTTAGGGGGAGGAGATGAAAAACTGTTTTTT. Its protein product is CASSLGGGDEKLFF.

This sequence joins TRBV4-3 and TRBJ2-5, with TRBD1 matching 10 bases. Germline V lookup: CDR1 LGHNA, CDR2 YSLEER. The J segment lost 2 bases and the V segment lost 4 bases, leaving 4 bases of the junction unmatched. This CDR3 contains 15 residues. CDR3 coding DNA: TGCGCCAGCAGCCTTGACAGGGGGCGTCAAGAGACCCAGTACTTC. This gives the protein CASSLDRGRQETQYF.

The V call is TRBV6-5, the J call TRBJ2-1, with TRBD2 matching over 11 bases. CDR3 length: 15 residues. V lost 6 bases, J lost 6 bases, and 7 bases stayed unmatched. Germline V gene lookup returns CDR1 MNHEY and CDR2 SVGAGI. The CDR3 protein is CASRRTSGGPNEQFF. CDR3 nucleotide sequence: TGTGCCAGCAGGCGTACTAGCGGGGGCCCCAATGAGCAGTTCTTC.

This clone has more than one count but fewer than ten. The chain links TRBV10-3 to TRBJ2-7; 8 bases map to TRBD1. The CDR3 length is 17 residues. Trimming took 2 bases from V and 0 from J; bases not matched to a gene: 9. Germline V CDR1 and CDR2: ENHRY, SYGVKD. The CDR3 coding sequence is TGTGCCATCAGTGAGGCCGGGACAGGCGCTTTCTCCTACGAGCAGTACTTC. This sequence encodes CAISEAGTGAFSYEQYF.

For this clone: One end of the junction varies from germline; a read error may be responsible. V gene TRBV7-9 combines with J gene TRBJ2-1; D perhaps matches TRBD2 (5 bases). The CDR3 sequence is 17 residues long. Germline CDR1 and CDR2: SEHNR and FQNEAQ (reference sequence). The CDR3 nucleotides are TGTTCCAGCAGCTTAGCGCTAAGCCAGCGGTCCTACAATGAGCAGTTCTTC. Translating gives CSSSLALSQRSYNEQFF.

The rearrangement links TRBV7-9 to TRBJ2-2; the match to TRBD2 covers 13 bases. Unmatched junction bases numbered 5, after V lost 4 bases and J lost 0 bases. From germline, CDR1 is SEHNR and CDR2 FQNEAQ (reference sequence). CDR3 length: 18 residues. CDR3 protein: CASSSRLAGGSNTGELFF. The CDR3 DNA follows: TGTGCCAGCAGCTCCCGACTAGCGGGGGGCTCGAACACCGGGGAGCTGTTTTTT. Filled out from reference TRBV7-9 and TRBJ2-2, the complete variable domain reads DTGVSQNPRHKITKRGQNVTFRCDPISEHNRLYWYRQTLGQGPEFLTYFQNEAQLEKSRLLSDRFSAERPKGSFSTLEIQRTEQGDSAMYLCASSSRLAGGSNTGELFFGEGSRLTVL.

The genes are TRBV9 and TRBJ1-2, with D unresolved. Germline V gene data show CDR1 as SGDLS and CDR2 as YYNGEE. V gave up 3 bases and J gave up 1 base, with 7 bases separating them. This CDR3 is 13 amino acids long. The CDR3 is CASSGIRNYGYTF. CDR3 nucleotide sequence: TGTGCCAGCAGCGGTATCCGTAACTATGGCTACACCTTC.

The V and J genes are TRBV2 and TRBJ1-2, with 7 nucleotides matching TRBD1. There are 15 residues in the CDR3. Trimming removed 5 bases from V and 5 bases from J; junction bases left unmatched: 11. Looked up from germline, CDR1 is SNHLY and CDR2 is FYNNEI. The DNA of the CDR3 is TGTGCCAGCAGTAGTAGACAGGGACAAGGGTATGGCTACACCTTC. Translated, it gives CASSSRQGQGYGYTF.